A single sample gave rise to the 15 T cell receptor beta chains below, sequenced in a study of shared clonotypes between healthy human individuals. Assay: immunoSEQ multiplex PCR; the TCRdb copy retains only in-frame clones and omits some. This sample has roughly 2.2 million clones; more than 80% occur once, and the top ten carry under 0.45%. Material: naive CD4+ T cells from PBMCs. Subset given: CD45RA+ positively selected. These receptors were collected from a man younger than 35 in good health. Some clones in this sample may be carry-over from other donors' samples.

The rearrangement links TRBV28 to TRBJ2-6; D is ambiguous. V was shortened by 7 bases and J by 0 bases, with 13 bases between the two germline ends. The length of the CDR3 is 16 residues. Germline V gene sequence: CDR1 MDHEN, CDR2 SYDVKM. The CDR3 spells CASTQRALSGANVLTF. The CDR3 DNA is TGTGCCAGCACGCAACGGGCCCTCTCTGGGGCCAACGTCCTGACTTTC. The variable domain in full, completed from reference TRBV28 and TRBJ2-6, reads DVKVTQSSRYLVKRTGEKVFLECVQDMDHENMFWYRQDPGLGLRLIYFSYDVKMKEKGDIPEGYSVSREKKERFSLILESASTNQTSMYLCASTQRALSGANVLTFGAGSRLTVL.

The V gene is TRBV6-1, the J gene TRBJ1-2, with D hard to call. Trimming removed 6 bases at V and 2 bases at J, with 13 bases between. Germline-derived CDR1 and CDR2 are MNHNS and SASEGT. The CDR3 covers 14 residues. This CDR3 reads CASRQHLTNYGYTF. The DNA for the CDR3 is TGTGCCAGCAGACAACATCTAACCAACTATGGCTACACCTTC.

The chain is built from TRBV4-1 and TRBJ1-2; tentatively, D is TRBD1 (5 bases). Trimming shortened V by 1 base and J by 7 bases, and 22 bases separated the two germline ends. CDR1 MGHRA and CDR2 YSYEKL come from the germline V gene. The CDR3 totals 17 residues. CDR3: CASSQVLAGLNSGGYTF. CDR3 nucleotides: TGCGCCAGCAGCCAAGTCTTGGCAGGGCTCAATTCGGGTGGCTACACCTTC.

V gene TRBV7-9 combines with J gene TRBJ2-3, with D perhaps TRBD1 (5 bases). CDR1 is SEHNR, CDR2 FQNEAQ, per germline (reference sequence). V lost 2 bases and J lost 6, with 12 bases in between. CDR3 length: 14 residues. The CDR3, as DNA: TGTGCCAGCAGCTTACTACAGGCCCGGGATACGCAGTATTTT. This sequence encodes CASSLLQARDTQYF.

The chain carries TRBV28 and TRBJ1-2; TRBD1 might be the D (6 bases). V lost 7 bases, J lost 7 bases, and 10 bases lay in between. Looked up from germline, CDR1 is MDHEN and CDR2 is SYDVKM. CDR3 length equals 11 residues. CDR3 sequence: CASKRGSGYTF. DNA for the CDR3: TGTGCCAGCAAAAGGGGGTCTGGCTACACCTTC.

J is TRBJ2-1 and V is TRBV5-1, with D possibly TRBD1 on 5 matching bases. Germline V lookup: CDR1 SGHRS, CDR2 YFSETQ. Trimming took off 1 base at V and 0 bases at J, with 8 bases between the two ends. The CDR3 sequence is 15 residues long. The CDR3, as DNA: TGCGCCAGCAGCTTGATAGGGGACTCCTACAATGAGCAGTTCTTC. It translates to CASSLIGDSYNEQFF.

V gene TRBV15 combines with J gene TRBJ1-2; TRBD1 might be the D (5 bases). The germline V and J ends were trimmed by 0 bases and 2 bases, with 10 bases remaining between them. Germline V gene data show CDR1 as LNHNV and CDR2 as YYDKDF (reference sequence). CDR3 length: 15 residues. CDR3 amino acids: CATSRDGTENYGYTF. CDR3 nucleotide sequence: TGTGCCACCAGCAGAGATGGGACGGAAAACTATGGCTACACCTTC. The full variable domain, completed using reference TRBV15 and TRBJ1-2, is DAMVIQNPRYQVTQFGKPVTLSCSQTLNHNVMYWYQQKSSQAPKLLFHYYDKDFNNEADTPDNFQSRRPNTSFCFLDIRSPGLGDTAMYLCATSRDGTENYGYTFGSGTRLTVV.

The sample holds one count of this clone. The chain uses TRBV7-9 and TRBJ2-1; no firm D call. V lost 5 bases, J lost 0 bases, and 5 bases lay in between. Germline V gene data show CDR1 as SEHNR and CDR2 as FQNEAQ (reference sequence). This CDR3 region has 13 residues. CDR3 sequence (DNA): TGTGCCAGCAGCGAGGACTCCTACAATGAGCAGTTCTTC. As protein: CASSEDSYNEQFF.

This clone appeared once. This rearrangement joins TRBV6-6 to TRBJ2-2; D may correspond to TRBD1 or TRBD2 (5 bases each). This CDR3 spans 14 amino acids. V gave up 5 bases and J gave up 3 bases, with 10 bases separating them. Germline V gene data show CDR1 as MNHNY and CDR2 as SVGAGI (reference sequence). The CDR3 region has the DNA TGTGCCAGCAGTCCCCGGGGCCACACCGGGGAGCTGTTTTTT. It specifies CASSPRGHTGELFF.

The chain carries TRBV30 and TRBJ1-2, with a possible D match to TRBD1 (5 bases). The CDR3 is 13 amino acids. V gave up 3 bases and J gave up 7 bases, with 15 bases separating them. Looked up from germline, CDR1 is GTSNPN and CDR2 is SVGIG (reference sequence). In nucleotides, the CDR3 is TGTGCCTGGAGGCTTGCAGGGAGAGCTGGCTACACCTTC. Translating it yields CAWRLAGRAGYTF.

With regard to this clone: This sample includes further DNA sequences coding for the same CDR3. The CDR3 protein is CASSEAGGYGYTF. In DNA form, the CDR3 reads TGTGCCAGCAGTGAGGCAGGGGGCTATGGCTACACCTTC. This chain connects TRBV6-1 to TRBJ1-2; the match to TRBD1 covers 7 bases. Trimming removed 3 bases from V and 4 bases from J; junction bases left unmatched: 2. The germline CDR1 and CDR2 sequences are MNHNS and SASEGT. The CDR3 consists of 13 residues.

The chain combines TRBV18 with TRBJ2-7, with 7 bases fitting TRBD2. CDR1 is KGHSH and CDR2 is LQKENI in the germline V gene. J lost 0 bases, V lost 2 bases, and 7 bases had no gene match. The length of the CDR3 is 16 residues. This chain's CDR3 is CASSPATSASSYEQYF. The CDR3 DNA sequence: TGTGCCAGCTCACCAGCTACTAGCGCCAGCTCCTACGAGCAGTACTTC.

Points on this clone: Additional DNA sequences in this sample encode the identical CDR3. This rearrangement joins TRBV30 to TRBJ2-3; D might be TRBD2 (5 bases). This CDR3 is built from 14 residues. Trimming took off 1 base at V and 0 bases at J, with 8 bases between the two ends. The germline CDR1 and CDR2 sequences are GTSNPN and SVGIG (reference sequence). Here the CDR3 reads CAWSGWTSTDTQYF. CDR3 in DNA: TGTGCCTGGAGTGGTTGGACTAGCACAGATACGCAGTATTTT.

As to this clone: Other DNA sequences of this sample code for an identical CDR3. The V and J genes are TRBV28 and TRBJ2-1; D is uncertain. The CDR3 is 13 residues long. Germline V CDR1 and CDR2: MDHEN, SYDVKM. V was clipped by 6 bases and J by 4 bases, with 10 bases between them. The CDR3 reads CASSLRPYNEQFF. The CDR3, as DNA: TGTGCCAGCAGCCTCCGGCCATACAATGAGCAGTTCTTC.

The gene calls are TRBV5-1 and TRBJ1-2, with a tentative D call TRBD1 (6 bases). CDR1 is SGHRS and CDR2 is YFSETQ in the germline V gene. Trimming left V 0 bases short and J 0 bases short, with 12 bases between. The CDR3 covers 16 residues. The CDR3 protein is CASSLASGQPNYGYTF. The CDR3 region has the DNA TGCGCCAGCAGCTTGGCCAGCGGACAGCCTAACTATGGCTACACCTTC.